Given below is one T cell receptor (beta chain) in context. Its antigen is undetermined. This specimen comes from a study of glioma-infiltrating T cells after dendritic cell vaccination. Study overall: Patients received autologous tumor lysate-pulsed dendritic cell vaccination between about 2002 and 2013.

Findings of the study overall: The cohort had few patients with full blood and tumor sets.

Up to roughly 2 ug genomic DNA was used for TCRB CDR3 amplification. Sequencing used immunoSEQ multiplex PCR; TCRdb keeps in-frame clones, though not all of them. The repertoire holds 50,000 to 75,000 clones, with 85% as singletons. Time point: after dendritic cell vaccination, including at tumor progression/relapse. None of the glioblastoma patients had an isocitrate dehydrogenase mutation. V was clipped by 7 bases and J by 5 bases; unmatched bases: 11. Germline V gene lookup returns CDR1 LGHNT and CDR2 FRNRAP. CDR3 length: 16 amino acids. The J gene is TRBJ2-5, the V gene TRBV12-5; 12 bases are a match to TRBD1. Specimen: blood, collected after dendritic cell vaccination. This clonotype originated in a human donor with glioblastoma. CDR3: CASAVGTGGTSETQYF. CDR3 DNA: TGTGCTAGTGCCGTCGGGACAGGGGGCACCTCCGAGACCCAGTACTTC.